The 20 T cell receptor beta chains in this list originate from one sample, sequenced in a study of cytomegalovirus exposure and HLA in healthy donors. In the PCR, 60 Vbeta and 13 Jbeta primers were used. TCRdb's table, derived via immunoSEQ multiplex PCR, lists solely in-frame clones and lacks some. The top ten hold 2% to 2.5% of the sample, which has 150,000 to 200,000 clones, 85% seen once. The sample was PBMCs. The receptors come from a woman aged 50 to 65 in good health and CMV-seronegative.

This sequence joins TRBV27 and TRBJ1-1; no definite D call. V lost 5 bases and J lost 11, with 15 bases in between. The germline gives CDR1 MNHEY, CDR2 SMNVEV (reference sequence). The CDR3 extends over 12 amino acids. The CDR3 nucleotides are TGTGCCAGCAGTGTCCCGGGGAGGAGGGCTTTCTTT. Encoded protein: CASSVPGRRAFF.

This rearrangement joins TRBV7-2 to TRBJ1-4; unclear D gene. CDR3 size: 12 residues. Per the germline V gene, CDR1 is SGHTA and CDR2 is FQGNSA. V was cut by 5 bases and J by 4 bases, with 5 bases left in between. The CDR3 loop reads CASSPVNEKLFF. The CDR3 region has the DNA TGTGCCAGCAGCCCGGTTAATGAAAAACTGTTTTTT.

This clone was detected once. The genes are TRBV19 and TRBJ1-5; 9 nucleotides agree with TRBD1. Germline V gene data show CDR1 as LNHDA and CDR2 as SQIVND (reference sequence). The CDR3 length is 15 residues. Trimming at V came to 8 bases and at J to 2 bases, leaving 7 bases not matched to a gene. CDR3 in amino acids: CASFSGQGRNQPQHF. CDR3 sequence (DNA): TGTGCCAGTTTTTCAGGACAGGGGCGCAATCAGCCCCAGCATTTT.

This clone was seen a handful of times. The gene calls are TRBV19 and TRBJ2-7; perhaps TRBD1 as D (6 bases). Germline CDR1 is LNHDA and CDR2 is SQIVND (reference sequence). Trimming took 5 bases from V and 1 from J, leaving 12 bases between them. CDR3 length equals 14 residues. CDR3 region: CASSWGLGSYEQYF. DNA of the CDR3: TGTGCCAGTAGTTGGGGGCTAGGATCCTACGAGCAGTACTTC.

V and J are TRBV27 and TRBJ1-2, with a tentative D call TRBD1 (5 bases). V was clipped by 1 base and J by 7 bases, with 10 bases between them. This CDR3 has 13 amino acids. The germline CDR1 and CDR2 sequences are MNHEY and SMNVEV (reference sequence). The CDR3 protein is CASSLYSGGGYTF. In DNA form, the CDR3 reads TGTGCCAGCAGTTTATATTCCGGGGGTGGCTACACCTTC.

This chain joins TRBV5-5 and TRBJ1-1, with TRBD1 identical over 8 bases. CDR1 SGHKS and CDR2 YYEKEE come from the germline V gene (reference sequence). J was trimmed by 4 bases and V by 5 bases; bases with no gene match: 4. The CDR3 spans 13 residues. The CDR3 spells CASRITGGTEAFF. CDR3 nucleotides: TGTGCCAGCAGGATAACAGGGGGCACTGAAGCTTTCTTT.

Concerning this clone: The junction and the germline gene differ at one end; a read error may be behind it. CDR3 protein: CAGSLTPGSYTF. The CDR3, as DNA: TGTGCCGGCAGTCTGACTCCCGGCAGCTACACCTTC. The chain is built from TRBV28 and TRBJ1-2; D is undetermined. This CDR3 has 12 residues. CDR1 and CDR2 from the germline V gene are MDHEN and SYDVKM.

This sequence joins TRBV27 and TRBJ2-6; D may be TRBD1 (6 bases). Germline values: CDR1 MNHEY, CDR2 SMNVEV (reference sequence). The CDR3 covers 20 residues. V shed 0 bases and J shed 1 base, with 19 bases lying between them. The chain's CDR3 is CASSLSRKGHPISGANVLTF. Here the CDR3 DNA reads TGTGCCAGCAGTTTATCGCGGAAGGGACACCCAATTTCTGGGGCCAACGTCCTGACTTTC.

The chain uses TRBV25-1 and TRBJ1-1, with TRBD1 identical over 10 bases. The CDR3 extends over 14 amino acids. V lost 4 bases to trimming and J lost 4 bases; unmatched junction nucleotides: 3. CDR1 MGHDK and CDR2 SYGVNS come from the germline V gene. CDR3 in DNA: TGTGCCAGCAGTGGGACAGGGGGAGGCACTGAAGCTTTCTTT. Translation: CASSGTGGGTEAFF.

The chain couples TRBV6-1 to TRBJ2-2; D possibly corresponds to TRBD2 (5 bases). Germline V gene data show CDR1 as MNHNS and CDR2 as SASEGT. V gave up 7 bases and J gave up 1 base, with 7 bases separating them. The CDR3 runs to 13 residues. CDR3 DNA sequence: TGTGCCAGCATACTAGTGAACACCGGGGAGCTGTTTTTT. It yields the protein CASILVNTGELFF.

The DNA of the CDR3 is TGTGCAAGTCGCGTAGGGATGAGGGCAGCGTATAGCAATCAGCCCCAGCATTTT. It codes for CASRVGMRAAYSNQPQHF. The chain recombines TRBV12-2 with TRBJ1-5. TRBV12-2 is a pseudogene locus. The CDR3 extends over 18 amino acids.

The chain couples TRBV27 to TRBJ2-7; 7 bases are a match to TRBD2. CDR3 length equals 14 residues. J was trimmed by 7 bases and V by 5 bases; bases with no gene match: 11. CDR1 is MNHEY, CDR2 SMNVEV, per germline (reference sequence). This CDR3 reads CASSVEGGAKEQYF. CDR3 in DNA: TGTGCCAGCAGTGTCGAGGGAGGGGCTAAGGAGCAGTACTTC.

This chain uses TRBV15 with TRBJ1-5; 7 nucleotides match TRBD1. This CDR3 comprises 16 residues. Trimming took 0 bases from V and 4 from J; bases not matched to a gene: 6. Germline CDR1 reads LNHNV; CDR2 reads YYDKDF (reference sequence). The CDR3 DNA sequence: TGTGCCACCAGCAGAGATAGGGGACAGATTAATCAGCCCCAGCATTTT. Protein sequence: CATSRDRGQINQPQHF.

The CDR3 DNA reads as TGCGCCAGCAGCTCCGGGGAACTAAGCACAGATACGCAGTATTTT. Translated, it gives CASSSGELSTDTQYF. The V and J genes are TRBV5-1 and TRBJ2-3, with D maybe TRBD2 (5 bases). This CDR3 region has 15 residues. The germline CDR1 and CDR2 sequences are SGHRS and YFSETQ. With 3 bases removed from V and 0 bases from J, the gap between germline ends came to 11 bases.

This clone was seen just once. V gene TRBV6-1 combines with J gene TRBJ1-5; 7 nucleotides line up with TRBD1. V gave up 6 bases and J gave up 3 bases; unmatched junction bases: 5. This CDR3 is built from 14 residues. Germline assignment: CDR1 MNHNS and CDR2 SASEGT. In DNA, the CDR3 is TGTGCCAGCAGCCGACAGGGTAACAATCAGCCCCAGCATTTT. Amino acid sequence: CASSRQGNNQPQHF.

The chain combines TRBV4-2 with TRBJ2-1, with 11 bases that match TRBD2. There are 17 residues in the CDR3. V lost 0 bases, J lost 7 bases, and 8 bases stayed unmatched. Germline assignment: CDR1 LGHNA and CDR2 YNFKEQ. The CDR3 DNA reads TGTGCCAGCAGCCAAGATATCACTAGCGGGAGTACGAATGAGCAGTTCTTC. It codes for CASSQDITSGSTNEQFF.

CDR3 sequence reads: CATSRVPSGEPDTQYF. The CDR3 DNA reads TGTGCCACCAGCAGAGTGCCTAGCGGGGAGCCAGATACGCAGTATTTT. The gene calls are TRBV15 and TRBJ2-3; 9 nucleotides align to TRBD2. This CDR3 comprises 16 residues. Germline lookup yields CDR1 LNHNV and CDR2 YYDKDF (reference sequence). With V trimmed by 1 base and J by 4 bases, 6 bases remained unmatched.

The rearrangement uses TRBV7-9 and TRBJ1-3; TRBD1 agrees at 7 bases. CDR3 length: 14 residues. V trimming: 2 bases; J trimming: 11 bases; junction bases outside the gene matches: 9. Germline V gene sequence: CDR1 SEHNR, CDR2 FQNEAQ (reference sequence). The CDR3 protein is CASSLTGVDYAIYF. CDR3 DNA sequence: TGTGCCAGCAGCTTAACAGGGGTAGATTATGCCATATATTTT.

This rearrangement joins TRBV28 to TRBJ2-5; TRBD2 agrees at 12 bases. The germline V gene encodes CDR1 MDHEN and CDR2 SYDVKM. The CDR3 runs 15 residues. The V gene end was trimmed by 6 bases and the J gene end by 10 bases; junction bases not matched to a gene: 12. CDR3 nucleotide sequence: TGTGCCAGCAGATCCACTAGCGGGGGGCGGTGGGTCCAGTACTTC. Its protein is CASRSTSGGRWVQYF.

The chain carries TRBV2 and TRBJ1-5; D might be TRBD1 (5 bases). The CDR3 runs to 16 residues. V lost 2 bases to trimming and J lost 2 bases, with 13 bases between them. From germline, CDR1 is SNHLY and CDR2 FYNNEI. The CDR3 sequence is CASSEISGQGNQPQHF. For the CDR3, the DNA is TGTGCCAGCAGTGAAATATCAGGGCAGGGCAATCAGCCCCAGCATTTT.